This is a list of T cell receptor beta chains from one sample in a study of molecular identifiers for immune sequencing clone quantification. TCRdb recomputed calls from the PCR reads with MiXCR, one row per CDR3 protein. Of 85,000 to 90,000 distinct CDR3 sequences in the sample, under 20% were seen once. Sequenced material: naive CD8+ T cells from blood, with Jurkat cell RNA spiked in. The receptors here all came from a human donor in good health. Some libraries in this study had Jurkat cell RNA spiked in. Each CDR3 is given with its conserved first and last residue. A D gene is named only where the DNA matches it firmly. Size is stated for part of the rows, as once, few or many counts, or as a class when the clone is expanded.

>TRBV3-1|.|many|TRBJ1-5
TGTGCCAGCAGCCTTGGACAGCCCAATCAGCCCCAGCATTTT
CASSLGQPNQPQHF
>TRBV7-2|TRBD2|.|TRBJ2-3
TGTGCCAGCAGCGCAACTAGCGGGGGGTCAGATACGCAGTATTTT
CASSATSGGSDTQYF
>TRBV9|.|many|TRBJ2-2
TGTGCCAGCAGCGTAGACAGGGTGAACACCGGGGAGCTGTTTTTT
CASSVDRVNTGELFF
>TRBV9|.|many|TRBJ1-1
TGTGCCAGCACGGTTGGTGGTACGGACACTGAAGCTTTCTTT
CASTVGGTDTEAFF
>TRBV7-9|.|many|TRBJ2-1
TGTGCCAGCAGCTTAGACGACTACGGTGAGCAGTTCTTC
CASSLDDYGEQFF
>TRBV29-1|TRBD1|many|TRBJ2-4
TGCAGCGTTTGGGACAGAGAAAACATTCAGTACTTC
CSVWDRENIQYF
>TRBV6-5|.|many|TRBJ2-7
TGTGCCAGCAGTTACGGGGGGACTGGAACCTACGAGCAGTACTTC
CASSYGGTGTYEQYF
>TRBV6-2/TRBV6-3|TRBD1|many|TRBJ1-1
TGTGCCACCTGGGACAGCATGAACACTGAAGCTTTCTTT
CATWDSMNTEAFF
>TRBV12-3/TRBV12-4|TRBD1|many|TRBJ2-5
TGTGCCAGCAGGGGACAGGGTTTAGGGACCCAGTACTTC
CASRGQGLGTQYF
>TRBV10-3|TRBD1|once|TRBJ2-2
TGTGCCATCAGTAAACTGGGACAGGGGAACACCGGGGAGCTGTTTTTT
CAISKLGQGNTGELFF
>TRBV20-1|.|many|TRBJ2-7
TGCAGTGCTAGGGGGATGGTCGGGGAGCAGTACTTC
CSARGMVGEQYF